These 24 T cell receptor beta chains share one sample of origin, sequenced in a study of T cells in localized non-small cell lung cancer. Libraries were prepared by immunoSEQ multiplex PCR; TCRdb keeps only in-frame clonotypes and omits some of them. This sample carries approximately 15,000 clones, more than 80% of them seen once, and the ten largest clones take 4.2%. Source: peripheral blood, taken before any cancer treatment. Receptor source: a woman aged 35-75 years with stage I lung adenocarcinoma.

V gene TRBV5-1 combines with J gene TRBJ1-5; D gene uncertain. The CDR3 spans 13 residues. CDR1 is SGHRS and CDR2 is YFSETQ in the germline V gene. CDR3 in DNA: TGCGTCAGATCCGGGCATAGCAATCAGCCCCAGCATTTT. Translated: CVRSGHSNQPQHF.

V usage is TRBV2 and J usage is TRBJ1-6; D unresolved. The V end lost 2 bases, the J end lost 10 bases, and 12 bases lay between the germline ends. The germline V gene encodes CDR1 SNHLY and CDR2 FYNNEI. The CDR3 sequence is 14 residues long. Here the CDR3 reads CASSETRMGSPLHF. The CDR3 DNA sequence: TGTGCCAGCAGTGAAACACGGATGGGGTCACCCCTCCACTTT.

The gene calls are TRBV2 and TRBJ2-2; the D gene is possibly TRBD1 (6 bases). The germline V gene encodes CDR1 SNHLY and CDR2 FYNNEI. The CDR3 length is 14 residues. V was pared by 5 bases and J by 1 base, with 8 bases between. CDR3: CASSRTENTGELFF. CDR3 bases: TGTGCCAGCAGTAGGACAGAGAACACCGGGGAGCTGTTTTTT.

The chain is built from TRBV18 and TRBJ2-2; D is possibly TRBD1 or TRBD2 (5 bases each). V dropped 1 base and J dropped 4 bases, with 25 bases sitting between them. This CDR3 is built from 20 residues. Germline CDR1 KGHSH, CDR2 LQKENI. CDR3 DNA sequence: TGTGCCAGCTCACCACTTTCAACGGGACGCGGCCAGGTTAGCACCGGGGAGCTGTTTTTT. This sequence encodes CASSPLSTGRGQVSTGELFF.

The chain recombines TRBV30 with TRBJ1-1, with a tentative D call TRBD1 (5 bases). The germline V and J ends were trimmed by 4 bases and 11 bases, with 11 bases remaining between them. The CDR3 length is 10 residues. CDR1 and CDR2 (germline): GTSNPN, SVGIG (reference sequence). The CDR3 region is CAWKGRDAFF. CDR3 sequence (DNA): TGTGCCTGGAAGGGCAGGGATGCTTTCTTT. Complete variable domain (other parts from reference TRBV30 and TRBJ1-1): SQTIHQWPATLVQPVGSPLSLECTVEGTSNPNLYWYRQAAGRGLQLLFYSVGIGQISSEVPQNLSASRPQDRQFILSSKKLLLSDSGFYLCAWKGRDAFFGQGTRLTVV.

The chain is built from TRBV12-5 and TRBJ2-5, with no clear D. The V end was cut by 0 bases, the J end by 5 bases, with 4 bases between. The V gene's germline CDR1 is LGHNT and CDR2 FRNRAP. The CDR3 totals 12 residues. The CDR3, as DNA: TGTGCTAGTGGTTTGGTACTGGAGACCCAGTACTTC. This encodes CASGLVLETQYF.

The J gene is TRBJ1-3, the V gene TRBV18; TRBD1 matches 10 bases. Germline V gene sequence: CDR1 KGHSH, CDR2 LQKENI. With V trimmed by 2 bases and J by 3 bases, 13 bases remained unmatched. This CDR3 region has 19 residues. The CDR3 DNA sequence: TGTGCCAGCTCACCAAGGTCGGCCAGGGACAGGGGTCTTGGAAACACCATATATTTT. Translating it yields CASSPRSARDRGLGNTIYF. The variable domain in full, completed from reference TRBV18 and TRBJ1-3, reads NAGVMQNPRHLVRRRGQEARLRCSPMKGHSHVYWYRQLPEEGLKFMVYLQKENIIDESGMPKERFSAEFPKEGPSILRIQQVVRGDSAAYFCASSPRSARDRGLGNTIYFGEGSWLTVV.

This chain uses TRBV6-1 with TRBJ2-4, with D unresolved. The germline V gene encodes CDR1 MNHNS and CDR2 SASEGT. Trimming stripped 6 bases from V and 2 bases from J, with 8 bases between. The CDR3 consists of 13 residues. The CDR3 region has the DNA TGTGCCAGCAGACAAGGGACCAAAAACATTCAGTACTTC. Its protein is CASRQGTKNIQYF.

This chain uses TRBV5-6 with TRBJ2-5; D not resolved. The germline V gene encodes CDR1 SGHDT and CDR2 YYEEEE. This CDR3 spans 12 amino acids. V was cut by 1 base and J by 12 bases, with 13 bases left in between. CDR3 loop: CASSLHAEWEYF. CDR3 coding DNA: TGTGCCAGCAGCTTGCACGCTGAGTGGGAGTACTTC.

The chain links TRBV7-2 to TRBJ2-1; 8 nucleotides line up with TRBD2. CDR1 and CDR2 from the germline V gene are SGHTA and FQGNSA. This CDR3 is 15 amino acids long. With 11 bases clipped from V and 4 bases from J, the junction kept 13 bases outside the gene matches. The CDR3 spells CAPIGGGGTYNEQFF. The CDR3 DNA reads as TGTGCCCCCATCGGTGGCGGGGGGACATACAATGAGCAGTTCTTC.

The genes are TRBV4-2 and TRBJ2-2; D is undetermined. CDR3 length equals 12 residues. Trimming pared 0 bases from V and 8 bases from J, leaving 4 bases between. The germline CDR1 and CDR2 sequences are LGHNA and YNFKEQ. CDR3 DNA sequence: TGTGCCAGCAGCCAAGAGGTTGGGGAGCTGTTTTTT. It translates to CASSQEVGELFF.

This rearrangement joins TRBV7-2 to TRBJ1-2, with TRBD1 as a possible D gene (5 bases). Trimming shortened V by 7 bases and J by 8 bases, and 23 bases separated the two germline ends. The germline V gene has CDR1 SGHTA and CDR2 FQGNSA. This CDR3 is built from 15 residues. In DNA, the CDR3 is TGTGCCAGCACCCTTGTTAGGGGCGCGGAGGAGGGCTACACCTTC. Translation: CASTLVRGAEEGYTF.

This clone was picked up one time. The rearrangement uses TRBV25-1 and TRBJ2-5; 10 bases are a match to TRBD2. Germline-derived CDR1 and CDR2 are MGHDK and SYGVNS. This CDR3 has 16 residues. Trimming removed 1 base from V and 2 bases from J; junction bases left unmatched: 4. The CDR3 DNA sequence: TGTGCCAGCAGTGAATTTAGCGGGGGGTTTCAAGAGACCCAGTACTTC. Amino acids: CASSEFSGGFQETQYF.

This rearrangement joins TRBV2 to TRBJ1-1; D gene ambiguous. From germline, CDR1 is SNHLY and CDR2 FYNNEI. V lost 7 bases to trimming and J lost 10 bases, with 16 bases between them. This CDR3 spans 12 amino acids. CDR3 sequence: CASTGTLGGAFF. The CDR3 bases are TGTGCCAGCACCGGTACACTGGGTGGAGCTTTCTTT.

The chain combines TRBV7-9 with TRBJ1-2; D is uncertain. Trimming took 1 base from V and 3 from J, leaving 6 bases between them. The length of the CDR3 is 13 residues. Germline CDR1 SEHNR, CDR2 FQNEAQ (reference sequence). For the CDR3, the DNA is TGTGCCAGCAGCTTAGACCGGGACTATGGCTACACCTTC. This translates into CASSLDRDYGYTF.

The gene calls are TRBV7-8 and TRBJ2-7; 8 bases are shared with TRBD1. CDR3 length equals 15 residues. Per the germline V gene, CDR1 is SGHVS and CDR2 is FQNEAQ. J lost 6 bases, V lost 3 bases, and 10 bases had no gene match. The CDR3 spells CASSFPGQGLFEQYF. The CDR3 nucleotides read TGTGCCAGCAGCTTCCCTGGACAGGGCCTGTTCGAGCAGTACTTC.

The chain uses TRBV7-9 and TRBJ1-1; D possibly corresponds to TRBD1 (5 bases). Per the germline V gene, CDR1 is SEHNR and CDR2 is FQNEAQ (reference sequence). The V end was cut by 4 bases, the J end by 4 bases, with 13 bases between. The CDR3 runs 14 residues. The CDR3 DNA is TGTGCCAGCAGCTCTAGCGACAGTTCCACTGAAGCTTTCTTT. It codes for CASSSSDSSTEAFF.

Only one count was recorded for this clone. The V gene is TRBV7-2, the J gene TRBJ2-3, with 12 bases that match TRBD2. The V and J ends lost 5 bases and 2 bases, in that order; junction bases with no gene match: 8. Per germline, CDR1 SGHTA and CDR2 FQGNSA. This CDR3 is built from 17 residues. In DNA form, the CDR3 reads TGTGCCAGCAGCGCAGGACTAGCGGGGCGGTACACAGATACGCAGTATTTT. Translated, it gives CASSAGLAGRYTDTQYF.

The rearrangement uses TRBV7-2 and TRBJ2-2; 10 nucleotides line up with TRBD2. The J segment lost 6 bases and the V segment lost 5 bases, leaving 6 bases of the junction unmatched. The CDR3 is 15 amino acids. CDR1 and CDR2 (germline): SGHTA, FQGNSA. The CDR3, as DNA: TGTGCCAGCAGCGGCGGGACTAGCGCCGCCGGGGAGCTGTTTTTT. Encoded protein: CASSGGTSAAGELFF.

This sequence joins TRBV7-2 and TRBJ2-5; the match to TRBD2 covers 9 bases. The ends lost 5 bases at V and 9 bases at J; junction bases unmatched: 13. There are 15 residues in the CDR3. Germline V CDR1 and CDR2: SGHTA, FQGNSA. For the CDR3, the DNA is TGTGCCAGCAGCCCGCCGGCTAGCGGGGTTACGGCCCAGTACTTC. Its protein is CASSPPASGVTAQYF.

The CDR3 spells CAWSGSDQETQYF. CDR3 DNA sequence: TGTGCCTGGAGTGGCAGCGACCAAGAGACCCAGTACTTC. The genes are TRBV30 and TRBJ2-5; D call uncertain. V was trimmed by 1 base and J by 0 bases, leaving 6 bases between them. CDR3 size: 13 residues. Germline loops: CDR1 GTSNPN, CDR2 SVGIG (reference sequence).

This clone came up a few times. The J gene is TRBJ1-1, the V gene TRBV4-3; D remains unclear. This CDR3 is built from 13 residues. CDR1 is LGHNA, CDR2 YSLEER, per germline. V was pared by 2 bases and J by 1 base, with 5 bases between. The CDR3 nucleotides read TGCGCCAGCAGCCAAATTGGGAACACTGAAGCTTTCTTT. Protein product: CASSQIGNTEAFF.

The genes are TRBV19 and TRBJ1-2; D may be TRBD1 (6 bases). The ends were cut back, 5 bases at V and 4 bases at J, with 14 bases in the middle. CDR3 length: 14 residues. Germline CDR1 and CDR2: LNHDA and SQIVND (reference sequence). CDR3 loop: CASSLARGGYGYTF. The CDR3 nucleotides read TGTGCCAGTAGTTTAGCCAGGGGTGGCTATGGCTACACCTTC.

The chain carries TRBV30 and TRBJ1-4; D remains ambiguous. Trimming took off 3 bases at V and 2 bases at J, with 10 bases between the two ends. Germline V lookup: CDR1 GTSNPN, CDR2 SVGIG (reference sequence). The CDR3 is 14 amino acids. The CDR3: CAWSLGGTNEKLFF. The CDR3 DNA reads TGTGCCTGGAGCCTTGGCGGGACTAATGAAAAACTGTTTTTT.